This TCR beta chain was observed in a study of regulatory T cells in long-lasting Graves disease. Study observations and caveats: Patients with persistent Graves' had lower TCR diversity than newly diagnosed patients.

As for time point: persistent/refractory GD, antithyroid drugs over 5 years with positive TRAb. RNA from PBMCs was the source of the TCR library. The patients were enrolled through endocrinology in Xi'an, China. Building of the TCR beta libraries involved iRepertoire HTBI primers and Arm-PCR of CDR3 regions. TCRdb analysed the multiplex PCR reads with MiXCR anew, one entry per CDR3 protein. The sample lists 350,000 to 450,000 distinct CDR3 sequences; approximately 25% were seen once. There are many counts of this clonotype. Its target is not known. The source is a woman between 35 and 50 years old with Graves disease. The sample was peripheral blood mononuclear cells (PBMCs), taken when the disease was refractory, from a patient treated with antithyroid drugs.

The CDR3, as DNA: TGTGCCAGCAGTTTATGGGGACGAGATCAGCCCCAGCATTTT. Its protein product is CASSLWGRDQPQHF. The rearrangement joins TRBV28 to TRBJ1-5, with D maybe TRBD1 (5 bases). The CDR3 covers 14 residues. Trimming took 0 bases from V and 5 from J, leaving 8 bases between them. CDR1 and CDR2 (germline): MDHEN, SYDVKM.